This T cell receptor beta chain came from a study of blood T cell repertoires in COVID-19 (TCRdb year 2020). As for the study more broadly: The collaborator samples originated in the United States, Italy and Spain and spanned the acute and convalescent phases of COVID-19. The prospective study material was composed of cDNA or gDNA derived from T cells, B-cell-depleted T cells, or PBMCs. The dataset comprised deeply sampled blood TCRbeta repertoires from subjects exposed to, actively infected with, or recovered from COVID-19. The repertoires were released in a freely available public database intended as a resource for research on the immune response to SARS-CoV-2. The samples were drawn from the first 160 participants of the ongoing ImmuneRACE study and from 1,254 subjects provided by 6 global collaborators. Nearly every sample came with metadata listing a de-identified subject ID, COVID-19 status, age in years and sex. Where available, HLA class I and class II types were obtained from metadata supplied by the sample provider rather than from assay-based typing.

The immunoSEQ Assay, a bias-controlled multiplex PCR, was used to amplify TCRbeta CDR3 regions from genomic DNA. In the original analysis: Nucleated cell counts per sample were estimated from amplification of reference gene primers within the assay. To quantify the absolute abundance of each unique TCRbeta CDR3 rearrangement, sequence reads were collapsed and filtered. For each sample, productive Simpson clonality was calculated by taking the square root of Simpson's diversity index across productive rearrangements. TCRdb provides this immuneACCESS table in a form limited to in-frame rearrangements. Some clones are lacking; in checked studies, under half of them reflect an unresolved V gene, and why the rest are absent is not known. V, J and clone size were drawn from that table, and D and trimming were deduced from the DNA. In this sample the table shows 210,000 or so clones, 75% to 85% of which occur a single time. Together, the top ten hold around 1.3% of the sample.

The full study reports these points: The amount of clinical and demographic metadata varied by source and participant and was provided uncurated.

Concerning this clone: There is no known antigen for this receptor. Base-call qualities are not available, and no considerably larger clone is one nucleotide away.

Taken from cysteine to phenylalanine, the CDR3 has 15 residues. Of the read, only the CDR3 DNA is kept; its 45 bases are in frame from base 1. The germline V and J ends show losses of 3 bases and 2 bases respectively, and no gene match explains 5 bases of the junction. CDR1 and CDR2, looked up from the germline V gene, are SGHDN and FVKESK. One collaborating source in Seattle enrolled patients during active infection and followed them longitudinally through the course of disease. The collaborating institutions used their own protocols to collect whole blood in K2EDTA tubes. Collaborator samples were shipped for TCRbeta analysis as frozen whole blood, isolated PBMCs, or DNA extracted from either sample type.

Sequenced input: peripheral blood. The receptor comes from a woman aged 25 to 39 with COVID-19, enrolled during active disease. Recombination linked TRBV14 to TRBJ2-7, with 9 middle bases fitting TRBD1. The CDR3 has the sequence CASSHGTGIPYEQYF. DNA sequence: TGTGCCAGCAGCCACGGGACAGGGATCCCCTACGAGCAGTACTTC.